The source of this T cell receptor (beta chain) is a study of blood T cell repertoires in COVID-19. Sequencing was performed with immunoSEQ multiplex PCR; in TCRdb, only in-frame clones are kept and a portion is missing. In the table there are about 140,000 clones, 70% to 85% of which are singletons. The CDR3 extends over 14 amino acids. Trimming removed 6 bases at V and 4 bases at J, with 15 bases between. Germline CDR1 is SGHVS and CDR2 is FQNEAQ. Sequencing used peripheral blood. This chain joins TRBV7-8 and TRBJ1-1; a weak D match, TRBD1 (5 bases). The clonotype was recovered from a man aged 55 to 70 with active or convalescent COVID-19. The CDR3 DNA reads TGTGCCAGCAGTTTGACAGTATACGGCACTGAAGCTTTCTTT. As protein: CASSLTVYGTEAFF.